This T cell receptor (beta chain) emerged from a study of blood T cell repertoires in COVID-19. Original processing notes: Amplification of reference gene primers was used by the study to estimate nucleated cell counts. TCRdb's copy holds only in-frame clones and misses some; the assay was immunoSEQ multiplex PCR. From that table come the V and J calls and clone size; the DNA was used to work out D and trimming. Among 120,000 or so clones listed, roughly three quarters were seen once. The specimen was peripheral blood. The sequence came from a man in his forties or fifties with active or convalescent COVID-19.

CDR3 sequence (DNA): TGTGCCAGCAGCTGGGCCGGGACAGGGGTCCCTTATGGCTACACCTTC. Encoded protein: CASSWAGTGVPYGYTF. The gene calls are TRBV5-5 and TRBJ1-2; 10 nucleotides match TRBD1. Germline V CDR1 and CDR2: SGHKS, YYEKEE (reference sequence). The CDR3 covers 16 residues. With 3 bases clipped from V and 5 bases from J, the junction kept 10 bases outside the gene matches.